These 4 T cell receptor beta chains share one sample of origin, sequenced in a study of shared clonotypes between healthy human individuals. Only in-frame clones appear in the TCRdb table, and some are missing; sequencing was by immunoSEQ multiplex PCR. The top ten clones hold more than 0.1% of a sample with millions of clones, 85% to 95% of them seen once. Material for sequencing was naive CD4+ T cells sorted from blood. Subset noted: CD45RA+ positively selected. These receptors were taken from a man between 18 and 35 years old in good health.

This clone was counted once. CDR3 residues: CAIRTSESSYNEQFF. The CDR3 bases are TGTGCCATCAGAACTAGCGAAAGCTCCTACAATGAGCAGTTCTTC. This rearrangement joins TRBV10-3 to TRBJ2-1; TRBD2 matches 7 bases. The J segment lost 0 bases and the V segment lost 6 bases, leaving 5 bases of the junction unmatched. The CDR3 covers 15 residues. Germline V lookup: CDR1 ENHRY, CDR2 SYGVKD.

This clone was observed a single time. The chain employs TRBV2 and TRBJ2-7; D is undetermined. Germline CDR1 and CDR2: SNHLY and FYNNEI. Trimming stripped 4 bases from V and 2 bases from J, with 6 bases between. This CDR3 comprises 12 residues. CDR3 sequence reads: CASSGRPYEQYF. DNA for the CDR3: TGTGCCAGCAGTGGCAGACCCTACGAGCAGTACTTC.

The chain links TRBV7-2 to TRBJ2-7; TRBD2 matches at 8 bases. This CDR3 comprises 15 residues. Germline CDR1 is SGHTA and CDR2 is FQGNSA. The V and J ends lost 5 bases and 5 bases, in that order; junction bases with no gene match: 11. This CDR3 is CASSALLAGGHEQYF. Written as DNA, the CDR3 is TGTGCCAGCAGCGCCCTTTTGGCGGGAGGCCACGAGCAGTACTTC.

V usage is TRBV18 and J usage is TRBJ1-3; D perhaps matches TRBD1 (6 bases). Germline CDR1 KGHSH, CDR2 LQKENI. This CDR3 comprises 13 residues. The ends were cut back, 2 bases at V and 6 bases at J, with 8 bases in the middle. In DNA, the CDR3 is TGTGCCAGCTCACCAGGACAGTCAAACACCATATATTTT. Translated: CASSPGQSNTIYF. Based on the CDR3 plus reference TRBV18 and TRBJ1-3, the full variable domain is NAGVMQNPRHLVRRRGQEARLRCSPMKGHSHVYWYRQLPEEGLKFMVYLQKENIIDESGMPKERFSAEFPKEGPSILRIQQVVRGDSAAYFCASSPGQSNTIYFGEGSWLTVV.